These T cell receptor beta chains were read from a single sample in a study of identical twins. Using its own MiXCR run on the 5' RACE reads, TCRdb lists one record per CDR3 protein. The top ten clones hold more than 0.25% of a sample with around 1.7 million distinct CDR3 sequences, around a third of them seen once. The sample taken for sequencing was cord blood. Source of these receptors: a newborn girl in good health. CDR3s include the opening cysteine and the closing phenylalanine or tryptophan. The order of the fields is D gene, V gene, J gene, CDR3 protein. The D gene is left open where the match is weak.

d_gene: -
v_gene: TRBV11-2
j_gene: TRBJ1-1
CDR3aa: CASSLGGGLDTEAFF

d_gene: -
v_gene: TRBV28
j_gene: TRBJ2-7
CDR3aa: CASSPPRTVFYEQYF

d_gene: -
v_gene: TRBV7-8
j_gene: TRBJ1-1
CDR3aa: CASRNGPGLRNTEAFF

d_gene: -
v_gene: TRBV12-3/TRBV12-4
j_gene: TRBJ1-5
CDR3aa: CASSLWPENQPQHF

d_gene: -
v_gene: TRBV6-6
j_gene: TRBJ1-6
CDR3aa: CASSYLVQLGRNSPLHF

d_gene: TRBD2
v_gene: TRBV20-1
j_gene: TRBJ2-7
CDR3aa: CSAPGTRLREQYF

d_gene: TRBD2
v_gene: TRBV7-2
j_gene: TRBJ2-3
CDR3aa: CASSLRTSPDTQYF

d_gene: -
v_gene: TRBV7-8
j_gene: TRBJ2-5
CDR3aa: CASSVYMPGQEEGRTQYF

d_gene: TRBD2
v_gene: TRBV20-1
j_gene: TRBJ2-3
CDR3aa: CTLAGGPISDTQYF

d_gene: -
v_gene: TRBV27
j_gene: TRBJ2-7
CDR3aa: CASSPSAYTYEQYF

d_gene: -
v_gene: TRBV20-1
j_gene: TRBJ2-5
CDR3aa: CSASGREWETQYF

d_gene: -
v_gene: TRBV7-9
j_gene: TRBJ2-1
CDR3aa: CASSPPITHNEQFF

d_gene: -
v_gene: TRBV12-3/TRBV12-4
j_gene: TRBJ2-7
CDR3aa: CASSPPSLDEQYF

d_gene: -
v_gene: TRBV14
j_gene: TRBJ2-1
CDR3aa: CASSQYTRVSEQFF

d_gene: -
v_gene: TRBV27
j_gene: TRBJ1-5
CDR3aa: CASSLGSDSNQPQHF

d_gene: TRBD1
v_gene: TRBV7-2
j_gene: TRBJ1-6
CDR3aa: CASSPFTDRGNSPLHF

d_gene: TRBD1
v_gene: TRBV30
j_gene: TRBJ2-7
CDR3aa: CAADRGLEQYF

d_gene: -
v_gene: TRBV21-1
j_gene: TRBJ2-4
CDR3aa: CASSKVSPQGRFKNIQYF

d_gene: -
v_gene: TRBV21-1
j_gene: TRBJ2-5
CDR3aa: CASSKEEVGETQYF

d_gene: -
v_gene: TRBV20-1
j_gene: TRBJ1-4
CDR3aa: CSASTARGKLFF

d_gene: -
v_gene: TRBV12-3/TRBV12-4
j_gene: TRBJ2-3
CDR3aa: CASSFDGKGTDTQYF

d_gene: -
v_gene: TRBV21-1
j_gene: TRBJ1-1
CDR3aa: CASSVRGRQGKNTEAFF

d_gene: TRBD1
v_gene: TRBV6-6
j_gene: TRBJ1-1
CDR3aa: CASSFGTGENTEAFF

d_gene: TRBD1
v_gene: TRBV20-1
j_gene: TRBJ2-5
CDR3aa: CSAPTGVETQYF

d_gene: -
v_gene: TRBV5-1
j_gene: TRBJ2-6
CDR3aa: CASSLEYVRTKVSGANVLTF

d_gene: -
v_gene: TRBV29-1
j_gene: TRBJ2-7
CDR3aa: CSVETGPPYEQYF

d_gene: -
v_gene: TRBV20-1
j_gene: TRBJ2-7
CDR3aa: CSAGDWKDEQYF

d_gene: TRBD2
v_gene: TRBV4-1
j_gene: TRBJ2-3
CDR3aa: CASREAGGRRDTQYF

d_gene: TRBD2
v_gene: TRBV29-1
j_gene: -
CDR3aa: CSVGSGTSVHNEQYF

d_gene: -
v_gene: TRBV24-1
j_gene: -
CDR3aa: CATSVGGAYNEQYF

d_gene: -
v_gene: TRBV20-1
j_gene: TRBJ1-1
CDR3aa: CSAAGALNTEAFF

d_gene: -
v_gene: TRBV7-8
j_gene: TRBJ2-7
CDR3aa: CASSRREGGNEQYF

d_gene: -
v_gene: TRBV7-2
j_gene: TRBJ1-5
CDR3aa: CASSLVGALQPQHF

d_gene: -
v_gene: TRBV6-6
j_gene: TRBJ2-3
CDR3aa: CASSYPQTSSRDTQYF

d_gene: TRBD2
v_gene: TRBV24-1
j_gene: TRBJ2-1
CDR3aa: CATVKPGLADFSYNEQFF

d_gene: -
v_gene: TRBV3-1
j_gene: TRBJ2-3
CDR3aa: CASSHSASGTDTQYF

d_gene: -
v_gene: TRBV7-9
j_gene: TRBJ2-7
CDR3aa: CASSNTGIKSSYEQYF

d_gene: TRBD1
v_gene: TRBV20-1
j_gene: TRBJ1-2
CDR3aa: CSAPGQPGGYGYTF

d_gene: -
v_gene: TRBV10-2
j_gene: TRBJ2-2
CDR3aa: CASSERNRAGTGELFF

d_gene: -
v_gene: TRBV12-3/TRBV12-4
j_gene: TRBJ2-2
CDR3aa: CASIPPRGVTGELFF

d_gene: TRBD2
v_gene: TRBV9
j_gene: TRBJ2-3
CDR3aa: CASSKLAGFTDTQYF

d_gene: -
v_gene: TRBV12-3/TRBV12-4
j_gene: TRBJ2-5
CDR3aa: CASTSVNKETQYF

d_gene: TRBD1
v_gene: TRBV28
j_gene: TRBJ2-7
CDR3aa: CASGERAGGYEQYF

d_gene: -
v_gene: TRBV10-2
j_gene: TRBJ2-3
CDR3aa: CASRYRRAGSTDTQYF

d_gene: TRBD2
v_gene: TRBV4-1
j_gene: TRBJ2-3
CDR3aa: CASSPGTRPSTDTQYF

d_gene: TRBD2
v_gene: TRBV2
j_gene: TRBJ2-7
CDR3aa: CASRGLADSSYEQYF

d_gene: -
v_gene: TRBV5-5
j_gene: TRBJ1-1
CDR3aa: CASSLKSPANTEAFF

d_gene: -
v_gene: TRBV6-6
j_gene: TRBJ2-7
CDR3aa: CASSSGGETSSYEQYF

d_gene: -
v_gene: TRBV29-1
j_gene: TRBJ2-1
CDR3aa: CSVDRQYNEQFF

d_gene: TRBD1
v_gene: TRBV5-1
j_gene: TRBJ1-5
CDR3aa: CASSLRGGGEPQHF

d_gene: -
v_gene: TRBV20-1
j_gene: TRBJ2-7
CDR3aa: CSASKDNYEQYF

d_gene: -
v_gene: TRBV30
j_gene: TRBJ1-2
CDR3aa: CAWSARGSYGYTF

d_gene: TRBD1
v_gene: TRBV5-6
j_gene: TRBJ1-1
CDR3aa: CASSLGDSLPLNHENTEAFF

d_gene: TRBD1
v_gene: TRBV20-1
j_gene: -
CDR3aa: CSARDVAGGYEQYF

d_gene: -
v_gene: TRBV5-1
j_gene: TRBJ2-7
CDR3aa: CASSQSIAGRRYEQYF